This TCR beta chain emerged from a study of cytomegalovirus exposure and HLA in healthy donors. Study-level results: For cytomegalovirus status, the classifier reportedly gave diagnoses with high specificity and sensitivity. An analysis that came later showed most CMV-associated TCR beta chains appearing HLA-restricted. Common viral pathogens (according to a later analysis) appeared linked to several of the most significant clusters. Most sequenced TCRs were rare (though some public TCRs occurred in many donors).

Per germline, CDR1 SGHAT and CDR2 FQNNGV. CDR3 length: 15 residues. The V end was cut by 0 bases, the J end by 4 bases, with 12 bases between. A remark on this clone: What it binds is unknown.

PCR involved 60 Vbeta and 13 Jbeta primers. Profiled with immunoSEQ multiplex PCR; TCRdb holds only in-frame clones, not every one. The sample carries roughly 120,000 clones, around four fifths recorded once. Sequenced: PBMCs. This chain joins TRBV11-2 and TRBJ1-2; maybe TRBD1 (6 bases). The clonotype originates from a male donor in good health and CMV-seropositive. The DNA for the CDR3 is TGTGCCAGCAGCTTAGAACCCGGGGGGCCCTATGGCTACACCTTC. This codes for CASSLEPGGPYGYTF. The variable domain in full, completed from reference TRBV11-2 and TRBJ1-2, reads EAGVAQSPRYKIIEKRQSVAFWCNPISGHATLYWYQQILGQGPKLLIQFQNNGVVDDSQLPKDRFSAERLKGVDSTLKIQPAKLEDSAVYLCASSLEPGGPYGYTFGSGTRLTVV.